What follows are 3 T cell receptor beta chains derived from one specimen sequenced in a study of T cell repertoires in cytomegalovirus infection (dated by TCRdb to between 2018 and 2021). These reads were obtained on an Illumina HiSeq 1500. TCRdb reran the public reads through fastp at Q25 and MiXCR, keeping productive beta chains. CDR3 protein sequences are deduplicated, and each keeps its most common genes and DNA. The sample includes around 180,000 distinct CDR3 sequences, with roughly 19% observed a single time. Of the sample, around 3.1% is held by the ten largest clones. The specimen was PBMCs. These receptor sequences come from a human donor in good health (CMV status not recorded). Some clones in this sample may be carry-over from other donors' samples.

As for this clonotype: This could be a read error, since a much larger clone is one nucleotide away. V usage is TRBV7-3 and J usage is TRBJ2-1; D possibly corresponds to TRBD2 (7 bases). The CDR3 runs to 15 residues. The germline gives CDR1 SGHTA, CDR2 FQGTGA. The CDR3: CASSLGGGAGNDQFF. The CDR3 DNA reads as TGTGCCAGCAGCTTAGGAGGGGGGGCCGGGAATGATCAGTTCTTC.

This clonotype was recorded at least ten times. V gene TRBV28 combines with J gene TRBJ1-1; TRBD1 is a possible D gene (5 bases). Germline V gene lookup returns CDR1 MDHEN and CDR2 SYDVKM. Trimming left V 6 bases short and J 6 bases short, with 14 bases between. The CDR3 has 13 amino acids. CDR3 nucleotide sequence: TGTGCCAGCAGGTTGGCGGGGGGGGCTGAAGCTTTCTTT. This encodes CASRLAGGAEAFF.

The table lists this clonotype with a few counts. The CDR3 is CSVVRGVDEQYF. For the CDR3, the DNA is TGCAGCGTTGTGAGGGGAGTGGACGAGCAGTACTTC. The V gene is TRBV29-1, the J gene TRBJ2-7; D possibly uses TRBD1 or TRBD2 (5 bases each). V gave up 4 bases and J gave up 5 bases, with 12 bases separating them. Germline CDR1 SQVTM, CDR2 ANQGSEA. This CDR3 is built from 12 residues.